This T cell receptor (beta chain) was found in a study of T cells in Graves' hyperthyroidism and ophthalmopathy (dated by TCRdb to between 2018 and 2021). In the study overall: Peripheral blood samples were taken at the time of initial diagnosis, prior to any treatment. To identify distinguishing TCR V-J signatures, a discovery cohort of about a hundred patients was used, comprising fewer than 45 with Graves' ophthalmopathy and around 60 with stable Graves' hyperthyroidism. Prospective prediction of ophthalmopathy was tested in an independent validation cohort of approximately 19 hyperthyroidism patients and some 17 patients who later progressed to ophthalmopathy. The roughly 94 discovery patients were randomly split 7:3 into training and test sets. In addition, the study compared T-cell repertoires in thyroid tissue and in blood from about six Graves' hyperthyroidism patients. Following sampling, methimazole starting at 30 mg daily was given to hyperthyroidism patients, and high-dose intravenous methylprednisolone was given to ophthalmopathy patients. The paper describes TCR Vbeta CDR3 sequencing of about 140 peripheral blood samples, made up of 40 to 45 ophthalmopathy patients, 70 to 75 hyperthyroidism patients and approximately 17 progressor patients. What the study reported, not specific to this receptor: During validation, the model predicted progression to ophthalmopathy a median of about 6.5 months ahead of onset, with more than 60% sensitivity and around 73% specificity. Sample size was not statistically predetermined, and investigators were not blinded to group allocation. Blood samples also contained most of the expanded thyroid clonotypes (frequency above 0.001), which suggests that blood repertoires may reflect thyroid immune responses. Ophthalmopathy was separated from stable hyperthyroidism by a 13 V-J signature model, with about 86% sensitivity and about 81% specificity obtained in cross-validation and 80%/75% obtained in testing.

From the germline V gene, CDR1 is SGHAT and CDR2 is FQNNGV. Its CDR3 holds 15 amino acids, cysteine through phenylalanine. Kept here is only the CDR3 DNA, which spans 45 bases and is read in frame from base 1. The germline ends are 11 bases apart after V is trimmed by 1 base and J by 2 bases. This clonotype appeared once. What antigen it recognizes has not been identified. There are no base qualities to consult, and no much larger clone falls within one base. One read gives only weak evidence. The TCR beta CDR3 regions were amplified from the RNA transcripts. The TCR CDR3 was subjected to a first round of RT-PCR using the HTBI primer set and the Qiagen OneStep RT-PCR kit. A second multiplex PCR round built the libraries, followed by size selection and purification. Libraries were sequenced paired-end with 100 bp reads on an Illumina HiSeq2000. The authors' pipeline ran thus. Raw data were processed with SOAPnuke, discarding reads with adapters, uncalled bases, mean Phred below 15, or no exact constant-primer or identifier match. COPE v1.2.5 was used to merge the high-quality paired reads, and each unique nucleotide sequence was defined as a clonotype. MiTCR v1.1 was used to align the clonotypes against IMGT TRBV, TRBD and TRBJ reference segments. Only V-J combinations with frequency above 0.0001, covering 98% to 99.2% of repertoires, were analysed. The TCS score was defined as the ratio of F50 (clonal expansion) to E x V (chaos), calculated using BLOSUM62-based TCRdist between CDR3 peptides within each V-J. Welch's t-statistics and random forest reduced around 510 V-J features to roughly 13, which were used in a naive Bayes classifier (R e1071). The public reads were run again by TCRdb, first through fastp at Q25 and then through MiXCR, and only productive beta chains were kept. Each entry merges the rows of one CDR3 protein and shows their most common DNA and genes. The V and J calls, along with clone size, are taken from TCRdb and not from the paper's own processing. This sample lists roughly 640,000 distinct CDR3 sequences; 16% were detected once. The ten largest make up around 3.5% of the sample.

Ophthalmopathy patients had moderately to severely active disease, Clinical Activity Score of at least 3, NOSPECS grade of at least 4, and duration under 3 months. Patients with uncontrolled infections, other autoimmune diseases, pregnancy or lactation were excluded. Diagnoses relied on clinical symptoms, serum thyroxine and TRAb, thyroid ultrasound and orbital computed tomography. PBMCs were isolated from about 9.2 ml of fresh peripheral blood by Ficoll-Paque density gradient centrifugation. Total RNA was extracted with Trizol reagent, and quality was checked on an Agilent 2100 Bioanalyzer. This receptor was obtained from a woman aged 40 to 50 with Graves' ophthalmopathy. The sample taken for sequencing was blood. The chain is assembled from TRBV11-2 and TRBJ2-5; the D gene is perhaps TRBD1 or TRBD2, as each covers 5 bases. The nucleotide sequence reads TGTGCCAGCAGCTTAGCCGGGGCACTACAAGAGACCCAGTACTTC. Its protein is CASSLAGALQETQYF.